The T cell receptor beta chain described here comes from a study of human T cells and chemical hapten exposure. In germline, CDR1 is MDHEN, CDR2 SYDVKM. There are 13 residues in the CDR3. V lost 3 bases and J 2 bases, leaving 8 bases between the germline ends. Study results and caveats: In the PT1 data, expanded TCR counts showed a positive correlation with patch test score.

Specified time point: patch test 3, about 24 weeks after DPC sensitization. Sample treatment: therapeutic diphenylcyclopropenone sensitization with weekly scalp DPC. Each donor was an alopecia patient between 18 and 70 years of age who qualified for DPC. About this clonotype itself: The antigen is not known.

The library tagged individual cDNA molecules with unique molecular identifiers. Via MiXCR, TCRdb re-called the RACE reads, giving one row per CDR3 protein. Altogether over 70,000 distinct CDR3 sequences are present, 9.5% to 13% being singletons, with the ten largest covering about 1%. The receptor was derived from a woman under 40 with alopecia areata. Some clones in this sample may be carry-over from other donors' samples. This rearrangement joins TRBV28 to TRBJ2-7; D gene uncertain. The input for sequencing was whole blood, taken in connection with sensitization to the hapten diphenylcyclopropenone (DPC). The CDR3 sequence is CASSLDATYEQYF. The CDR3 DNA reads TGTGCCAGCAGTTTGGATGCTACCTACGAGCAGTACTTC.